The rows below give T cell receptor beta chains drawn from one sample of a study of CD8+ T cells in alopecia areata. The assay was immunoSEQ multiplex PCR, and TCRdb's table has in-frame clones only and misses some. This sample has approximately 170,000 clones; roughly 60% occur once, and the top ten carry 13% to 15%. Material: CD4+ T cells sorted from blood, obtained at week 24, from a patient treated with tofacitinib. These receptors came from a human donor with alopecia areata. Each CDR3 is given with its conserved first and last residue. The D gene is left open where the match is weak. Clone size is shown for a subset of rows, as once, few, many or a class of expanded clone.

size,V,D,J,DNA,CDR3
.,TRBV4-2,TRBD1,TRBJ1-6,TGTGCCAGCAGCCAAGATTTATCAGGGGGCGGATCACCCCTCCACTTT,CASSQDLSGGGSPLHF
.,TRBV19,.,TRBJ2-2,TGTGCCAGTAGTACCCGTCTAGGAGGGGCGAACACCGGGGAGCTGTTTTTT,CASSTRLGGANTGELFF
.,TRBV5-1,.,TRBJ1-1,TGCGCCAGCAGCTTATCAAGTTTAACTGAAGCTTTCTTT,CASSLSSLTEAFF
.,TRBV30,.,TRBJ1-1,TGTGCCTGGAGTCGGGCAGGGTGGAACACTGAAGCTTTCTTT,CAWSRAGWNTEAFF
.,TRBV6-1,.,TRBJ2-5,TGTGCCAGCACCCAAGAGACCCAGTACTTC,CASTQETQYF
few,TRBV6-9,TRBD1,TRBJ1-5,TGTGCCAGCAGTTCGGACAGGGGGCTTGACAATCAGCCCCAGCATTTT,CASSSDRGLDNQPQHF
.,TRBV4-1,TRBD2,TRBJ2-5,TGCGCCAGCAGCCAAGACCCCGGGGGGGCTGAGGAGACCCAGTACTTC,CASSQDPGGAEETQYF
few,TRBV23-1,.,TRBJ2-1,TGCGCCAGCAGTCAATGGTACAATGAGCAGTTCTTC,CASSQWYNEQFF
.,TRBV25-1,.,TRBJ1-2,TGTGCCAGCACTGGGGCGGACTATGGCTACACCTTC,CASTGADYGYTF
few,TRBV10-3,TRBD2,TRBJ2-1,TGTGCCATCAGTGGACTAGCGGGCAATGAGCAGTTCTTC,CAISGLAGNEQFF
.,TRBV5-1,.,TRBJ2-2,TGCGCCAGCAGCTTTACAGGAACGAACACCGGGGAGCTGTTTTTT,CASSFTGTNTGELFF
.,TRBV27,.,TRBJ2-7,TGTGCCAGCGGGGGCGGACAAAAGTCCTACGAGCAGTACTTC,CASGGGQKSYEQYF
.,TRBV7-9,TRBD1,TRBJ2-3,TGTGCCAGCAGCTCCGGGACAGGGCACACAGATACGCAGTATTTT,CASSSGTGHTDTQYF
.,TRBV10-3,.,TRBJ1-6,TGTGCCATCACCGCGCAGGATAATTCACCCCTCCACTTT,CAITAQDNSPLHF
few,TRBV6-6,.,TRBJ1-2,TGTGCCAGCAGTCAAAGACAGTCTAACTATGGCTACACCTTC,CASSQRQSNYGYTF
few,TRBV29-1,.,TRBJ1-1,TGCAGCGTAGAGCCGCGATTAGGGGGCACTGAAGCTTTCTTT,CSVEPRLGGTEAFF
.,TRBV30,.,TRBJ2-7,TGTGCCTGGACCCCCGGGGTTTCCTACGAGCAGTACTTC,CAWTPGVSYEQYF
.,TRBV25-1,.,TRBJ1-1,TGTGCCAGCATGACGGGCACTAACACTGAAGCTTTCTTT,CASMTGTNTEAFF
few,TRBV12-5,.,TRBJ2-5,TGTGCTAGTGGTGCCCTCAGGGAGACCCAGTACTTC,CASGALRETQYF
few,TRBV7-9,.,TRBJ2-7,TGTGCCAGCAGCTTAGCCCGTCGAGGGGTGGACTACGAGCAGTACTTC,CASSLARRGVDYEQYF
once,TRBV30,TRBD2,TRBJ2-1,TGTGCCTGGGATTCTAGCGGACTTTTCTCCTACAATGAGCAGTTCTTC,CAWDSSGLFSYNEQFF
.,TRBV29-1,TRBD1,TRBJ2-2,TGCAGCGTTGAAGAGGCAGGGGGCCTCGGCGGGGAGCTGTTTTTT,CSVEEAGGLGGELFF
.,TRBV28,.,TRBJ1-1,TGTGCCAGCAGTTACTTAGAGGGGAACACTGAAGCTTTCTTT,CASSYLEGNTEAFF
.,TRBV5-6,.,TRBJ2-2,TGTGCCAGCAGCTCAGGAAGAACCGGGGAGCTGTTTTTT,CASSSGRTGELFF
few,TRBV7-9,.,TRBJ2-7,TGTGCCAGCAGCTTAGAAGTCGAGCAGTACTTC,CASSLEVEQYF
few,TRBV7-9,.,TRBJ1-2,TGTGCCAGCAGCTTTGCCGCAGGGGATAACTATGGCTACACCTTC,CASSFAAGDNYGYTF
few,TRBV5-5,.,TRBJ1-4,TGTGCCAGCAGCAGTGACACGGGGTATGGTAATGAAAAACTGTTTTTT,CASSSDTGYGNEKLFF
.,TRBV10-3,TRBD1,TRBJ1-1,TGTGCCATCAGACGGGGACAGGACACTGAAGCTTTCTTT,CAIRRGQDTEAFF
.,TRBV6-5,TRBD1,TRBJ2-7,TGTGCCAGCAGTTATCGACAGGGGGCGGACGAGCAGTACTTC,CASSYRQGADEQYF
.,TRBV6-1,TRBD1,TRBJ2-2,TGTGCCAGCAGTGAAGTGGCCCAAGCCGGGACAGCGAACACCGGGGAGCTGTTTTTT,CASSEVAQAGTANTGELFF
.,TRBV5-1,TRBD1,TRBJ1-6,TGCGCCAGCAGCGCCGCCGGGACAGAGAATTCACCCCTCCACTTT,CASSAAGTENSPLHF
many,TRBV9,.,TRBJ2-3,TGTGCCAGCAGCGCAGGGGGGACCCTCGGCACAGATACGCAGTATTTT,CASSAGGTLGTDTQYF
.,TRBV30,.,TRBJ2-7,TGTGCCTGGAGGTATAGGAGTTCCTACGAGCAGTACTTC,CAWRYRSSYEQYF
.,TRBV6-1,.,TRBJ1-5,TGTGCCAGCAGTGAAGGGGTCGGAAGGCAGCCCCAGCATTTT,CASSEGVGRQPQHF
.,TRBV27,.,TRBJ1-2,TGTGCCAGCAGTTTATCAGGGAATGGCTACACCTTC,CASSLSGNGYTF
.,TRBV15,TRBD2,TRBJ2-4,TGTGCCACCAGCAGAGAAGCGGGGGCGATACTAGCCAAAAACATTCAGTACTTC,CATSREAGAILAKNIQYF
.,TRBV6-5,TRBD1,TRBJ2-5,TGTGCCAGCAGTGCACAAGGGACAGGGGTGGAGACCCAGTACTTC,CASSAQGTGVETQYF
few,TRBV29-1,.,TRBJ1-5,TGCAGCGCACTCCCGATCCAGCGGGGATTAAGCAATCAGCCCCAGCATTTT,CSALPIQRGLSNQPQHF
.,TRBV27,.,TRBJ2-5,TGTGCCAGTTCTCGTGGAGGGGCGGGCCAAGAGACCCAGTACTTC,CASSRGGAGQETQYF
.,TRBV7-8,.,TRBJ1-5,TGTGCCAGCAGCGGTAGCGGACAGAGAAATCAGCCCCAGCATTTT,CASSGSGQRNQPQHF
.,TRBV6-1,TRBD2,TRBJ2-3,TGTGCCAGCAGTGATACTAGCGGGGCAGATACGCAGTATTTT,CASSDTSGADTQYF
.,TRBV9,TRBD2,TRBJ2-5,TGTGCCAGCAGCGGAGGACTAGCGGAAGAGACCCAGTACTTC,CASSGGLAEETQYF
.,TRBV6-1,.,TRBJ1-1,TGTGCCAGCAGGATCCGGGGGCCAAACACTGAAGCTTTCTTT,CASRIRGPNTEAFF
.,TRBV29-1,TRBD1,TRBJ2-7,TGCAGCATAAGACAGGGGGATTACGAGCAGTACTTC,CSIRQGDYEQYF
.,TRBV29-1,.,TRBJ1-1,TGCAGCTCAAAGGGGGTGATGAACACTGAAGCTTTCTTT,CSSKGVMNTEAFF
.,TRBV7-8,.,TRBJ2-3,TGTGCCAGCAGCGATACAGATACGCAGTATTTT,CASSDTDTQYF
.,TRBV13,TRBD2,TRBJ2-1,TGTGCCACCTCAGTGCGGGGGAAAGGTGAGCAGTTCTTC,CATSVRGKGEQFF
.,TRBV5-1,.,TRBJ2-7,TGCGCCAGCAGCTTGGGGGGACTTTTGGCCTACGAGCAGTACTTC,CASSLGGLLAYEQYF
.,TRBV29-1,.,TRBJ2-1,TGCAGCGTTGTAGGCAGGGCCCACAATGAGCAGTTCTTC,CSVVGRAHNEQFF
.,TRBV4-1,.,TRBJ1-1,TGCGCCAGCAGCCATATCGTCAGCCGTGAAGCTTTCTTT,CASSHIVSREAFF
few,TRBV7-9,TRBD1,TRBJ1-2,TGTGCCAGCAGCGGGGACAGCCCATATGGCTACACCTTC,CASSGDSPYGYTF
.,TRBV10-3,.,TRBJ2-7,TGTGCCATCCGGGACTCCAGAGACTACGAGCAGTACTTC,CAIRDSRDYEQYF
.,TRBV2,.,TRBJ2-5,TGTGCCAGCACGGGGTCCGTCCAAGAGACCCAGTACTTC,CASTGSVQETQYF
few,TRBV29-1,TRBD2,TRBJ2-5,TGCAGCGCTACTAGCGGGGGGGAAGAGACCCAGTACTTC,CSATSGGEETQYF
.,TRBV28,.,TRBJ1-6,TGTGCCAGCAGTCTCCGTAATTCACCCCTCCACTTT,CASSLRNSPLHF
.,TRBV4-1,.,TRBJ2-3,TGCGCCAGCAGCCACCACACCACAAAAACCGGGACCCGGGCGGATACGCAGTATTTT,CASSHHTTKTGTRADTQYF
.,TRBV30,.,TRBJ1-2,TGTGCCTGGAGTCGTCCCGGTGGAGGAGGAAAGGGCTACACCTTC,CAWSRPGGGGKGYTF
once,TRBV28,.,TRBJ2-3,TGTGCCAGCAGGACTACCACAGATACGCAGTATTTT,CASRTTTDTQYF